The present TCR beta chain was sequenced within a study of technical replicates of blood from a handful of donors. Per the germline V gene, CDR1 is ENHRY and CDR2 is SYGVKD. CDR3 size: 15 residues. V dropped 7 bases and J dropped 6; count of bases not matched to a gene: 9. Libraries were prepared by immunoSEQ multiplex PCR; TCRdb keeps only in-frame clonotypes and omits some of them. The data show more than 80,000 clones, with 96% seen just once and about 0.31% held by the top ten. This chain uses TRBV10-3 with TRBJ2-1; 10 bases agree with TRBD1. The TCR was taken from a human donor in good health. The sequencing sample was made of T cells isolated from PBMCs. CDR3 bases: TGTGCCATCACTGCCAGGGGGACAGGGGCCAATGAGCAGTTCTTC. Translated, it gives CAITARGTGANEQFF.